Each of the 2 T cell receptor beta chains below was sequenced from the same sample in a study of CD8+ T cells in alopecia areata. Described treatment: oral pan-JAK inhibitor, 5-10 mg twice daily. It was cDNA, reverse transcribed from extracted RNA, that served as the sequencing template. Libraries were prepared by immunoSEQ multiplex PCR; TCRdb keeps only in-frame clonotypes and omits some of them. The sample lists over 250,000 clones, 60% occurring once. Sequencing was performed on CD4+ T cells sorted from blood, taken at roughly week 52, from a patient treated with tofacitinib. These receptors were taken from a human donor with alopecia areata.

The count of this clone is one. The chain combines TRBV9 with TRBJ2-2; D is possibly TRBD2 (5 bases). V lost 3 bases and J lost 4, with 7 bases in between. The CDR3 covers 13 residues. Germline assignment: CDR1 SGDLS and CDR2 YYNGEE. CDR3 nucleotides: TGTGCCAGCAGCGAGAGGGTCACCGGGGAGCTGTTTTTT. Protein sequence: CASSERVTGELFF.

The CDR3 sequence: CAWSDGQNNQPQHF. The CDR3 bases are TGTGCCTGGAGTGACGGACAGAACAATCAGCCCCAGCATTTT. This rearrangement joins TRBV30 to TRBJ1-5, with D possibly TRBD1 on 6 matching bases. V was trimmed by 1 base and J by 3 bases, leaving 10 bases between them. CDR1 and CDR2 (germline): GTSNPN, SVGIG (reference sequence). CDR3 size: 14 residues.